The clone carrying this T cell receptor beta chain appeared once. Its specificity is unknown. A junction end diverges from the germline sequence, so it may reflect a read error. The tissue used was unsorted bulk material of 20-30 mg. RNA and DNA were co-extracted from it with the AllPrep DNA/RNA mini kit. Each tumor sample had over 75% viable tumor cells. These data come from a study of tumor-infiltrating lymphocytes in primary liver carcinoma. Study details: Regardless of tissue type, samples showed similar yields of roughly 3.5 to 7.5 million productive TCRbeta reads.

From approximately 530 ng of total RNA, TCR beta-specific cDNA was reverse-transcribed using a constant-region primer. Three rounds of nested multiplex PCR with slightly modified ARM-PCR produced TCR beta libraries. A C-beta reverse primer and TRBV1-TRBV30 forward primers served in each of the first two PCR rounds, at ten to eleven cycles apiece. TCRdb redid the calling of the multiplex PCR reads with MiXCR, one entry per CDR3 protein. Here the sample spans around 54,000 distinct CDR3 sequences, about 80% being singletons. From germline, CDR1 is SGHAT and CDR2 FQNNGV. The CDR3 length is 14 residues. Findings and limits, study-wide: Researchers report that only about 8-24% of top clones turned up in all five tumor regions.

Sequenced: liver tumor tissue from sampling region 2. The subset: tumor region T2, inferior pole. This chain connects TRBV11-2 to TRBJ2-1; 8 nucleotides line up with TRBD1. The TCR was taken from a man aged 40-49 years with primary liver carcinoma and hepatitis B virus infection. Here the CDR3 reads CAGTRTGTTNEQSF. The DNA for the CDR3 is TGTGCCGGCACCCGGACAGGGACAACCAATGAGCAGTCCTTC.